Following are 14 T cell receptor beta chains from one sample sequenced in a study of T cells in localized non-small cell lung cancer. Data came from immunoSEQ multiplex PCR; TCRdb stores just in-frame clones and leaves some out. The sample shows approximately 45,000 clones, around 83% of them seen only once. The source was PBMCs, collected before any cancer treatment. The source is a man aged 40 to 70 with stage II lung adenocarcinoma.

The V call is TRBV6-1, the J call TRBJ1-1; a possible D gene is TRBD1 (5 bases). This CDR3 comprises 13 residues. Trimming left V 10 bases short and J 0 bases short, with 12 bases between. Per the germline V gene, CDR1 is MNHNS and CDR2 is SASEGT. In DNA form, the CDR3 reads TGTGCCACTTCGACAGCGATGAACACTGAAGCTTTCTTT. Translation: CATSTAMNTEAFF.

The chain is built from TRBV19 and TRBJ1-5, with D possibly being TRBD1 (5 bases). In germline, CDR1 is LNHDA, CDR2 SQIVND (reference sequence). The CDR3 runs to 19 residues. V was clipped by 3 bases and J by 1 base, with 22 bases between them. For the CDR3, the DNA is TGTGCCAGTAGTATTTATGCAGGGCCCCTCCGCGCGAGCAATCAGCCCCAGCATTTT. It encodes CASSIYAGPLRASNQPQHF. Complete variable domain (other parts from reference TRBV19 and TRBJ1-5): DGGITQSPKYLFRKEGQNVTLSCEQNLNHDAMYWYRQDPGQGLRLIYYSQIVNDFQKGDIAEGYSVSREKKESFPLTVTSAQKNPTAFYLCASSIYAGPLRASNQPQHFGDGTRLSIL.

The chain links TRBV6-6 to TRBJ1-2; D is perhaps TRBD1 (5 bases). The CDR3 runs 13 residues. The germline gives CDR1 MNHNY, CDR2 SVGAGI (reference sequence). V was cut by 6 bases and J by 4 bases, with 12 bases left in between. The CDR3 bases are TGTGCCAGCAGCATCACAGGCGCCTATGGCTACACCTTC. Encoded protein: CASSITGAYGYTF.

This chain uses TRBV7-3 with TRBJ2-1; a possible D gene is TRBD2 (5 bases). The CDR3 has 13 amino acids. CDR1 is SGHTA and CDR2 is FQGTGA in the germline V gene. Trimming took off 5 bases at V and 10 bases at J, with 15 bases between the two ends. CDR3 sequence (DNA): TGTGCCAGCAGCCCCTACACGGGAAACGAGCAGTTCTTC. It encodes CASSPYTGNEQFF.

The J gene is TRBJ1-4, the V gene TRBV5-6; TRBD1 agrees at 8 bases. From germline, CDR1 is SGHDT and CDR2 YYEEEE. V lost 1 base and J lost 0; bases outside the gene matches: 5. This CDR3 is built from 17 residues. The CDR3 coding sequence is TGTGCCAGCAGCTTGCACAGGGGGATTGCAACTAATGAAAAACTGTTTTTT. It is translated as CASSLHRGIATNEKLFF.

This sequence joins TRBV4-2 and TRBJ2-1; 10 positions agree with TRBD2. The germline V gene has CDR1 LGHNA and CDR2 YNFKEQ. The CDR3 is 16 residues long. With 0 bases clipped from V and 4 bases from J, the junction kept 3 bases outside the gene matches. CDR3 coding DNA: TGTGCCAGCAGCCAAGATCTAGCGGGGGAATACAATGAGCAGTTCTTC. Translated, it gives CASSQDLAGEYNEQFF.

V and J are TRBV27 and TRBJ1-6; D possibly corresponds to TRBD1 (6 bases). The CDR3 length is 16 residues. The V end was cut by 0 bases, the J end by 5 bases, with 11 bases between. The V gene's germline CDR1 is MNHEY and CDR2 SMNVEV (reference sequence). CDR3 loop: CASSLSYRADNSPLHF. The CDR3 nucleotides are TGTGCCAGCAGTTTATCTTACAGGGCTGATAATTCACCCCTCCACTTT.

This rearrangement joins TRBV19 to TRBJ1-2, with D hard to call. Germline V gene lookup returns CDR1 LNHDA and CDR2 SQIVND (reference sequence). Trimming removed 5 bases from V and 8 bases from J, with 15 bases in between. CDR3 length equals 13 residues. The CDR3 bases are TGTGCCAGTAGTGGCGGGCCCGTGTCCGGCTACACCTTC. Its translation is CASSGGPVSGYTF. The full variable domain, completed using reference TRBV19 and TRBJ1-2, is DGGITQSPKYLFRKEGQNVTLSCEQNLNHDAMYWYRQDPGQGLRLIYYSQIVNDFQKGDIAEGYSVSREKKESFPLTVTSAQKNPTAFYLCASSGGPVSGYTFGSGTRLTVV.

DNA of the CDR3: TGTGCCAGCAGTGAGACCCGGGGGGCAGGGGAGACCCAGTACTTC. It yields the protein CASSETRGAGETQYF. The V call is TRBV2, the J call TRBJ2-5, with D perhaps TRBD2 (7 bases). Germline V gene data show CDR1 as SNHLY and CDR2 as FYNNEI. V lost 3 bases, J lost 5 bases, and 16 bases lay in between. This CDR3 spans 15 amino acids.

The CDR3 region is CASSQEAGFQNTQYF. CDR3 bases: TGCGCCAGCAGCCAAGAGGCAGGGTTCCAAAACACCCAGTACTTC. The chain carries TRBV4-1 and TRBJ2-5; a possible D gene is TRBD1 (5 bases). The V end lost 0 bases, the J end lost 8 bases, and 16 bases lay between the germline ends. Looked up from germline, CDR1 is MGHRA and CDR2 is YSYEKL. The CDR3 loop spans 15 amino acids.

V usage is TRBV4-1 and J usage is TRBJ2-3; TRBD2 agrees at 10 bases. Germline V gives CDR1 MGHRA, CDR2 YSYEKL. The CDR3 is made up of 18 amino acids. The V segment lost 1 base and the J segment 2 bases; nucleotides outside the gene matches: 9. CDR3 region: CASSQGTPSGGDTDTQYF. In DNA form, the CDR3 reads TGCGCCAGCAGCCAAGGAACCCCTAGCGGGGGTGACACAGATACGCAGTATTTT.

The chain joins TRBV5-4 to TRBJ2-3; 9 nucleotides align to TRBD2. Germline V gives CDR1 SGHNT, CDR2 YYREEE (reference sequence). V dropped 2 bases and J dropped 1; count of bases not matched to a gene: 2. The CDR3 extends over 15 amino acids. In nucleotides, the CDR3 is TGTGCCAGCAGCTTCCGGACTAGCGGCACAGATACGCAGTATTTT. Amino acids: CASSFRTSGTDTQYF.

The genes are TRBV7-6 and TRBJ2-3; TRBD2 matches 10 bases. Germline V gene sequence: CDR1 SGHVS, CDR2 FNYEAQ. The CDR3 spans 16 residues. After removal of 4 bases from V and 5 bases from J, the junction contained 9 bases not matched to a gene. The CDR3 here is CASSSLSGGARDTQYF. CDR3 nucleotide sequence: TGTGCCAGCAGCTCCTTAAGCGGGGGGGCCAGAGATACGCAGTATTTT.

V usage is TRBV4-1 and J usage is TRBJ1-3; no clear D. Germline CDR1 reads MGHRA; CDR2 reads YSYEKL. Trimming left V 1 base short and J 4 bases short, with 11 bases between. The CDR3 contains 15 residues. The CDR3 region is CASSQGRMLGNTIYF. The CDR3 bases are TGCGCCAGCAGCCAAGGAAGGATGTTGGGAAACACCATATATTTT.